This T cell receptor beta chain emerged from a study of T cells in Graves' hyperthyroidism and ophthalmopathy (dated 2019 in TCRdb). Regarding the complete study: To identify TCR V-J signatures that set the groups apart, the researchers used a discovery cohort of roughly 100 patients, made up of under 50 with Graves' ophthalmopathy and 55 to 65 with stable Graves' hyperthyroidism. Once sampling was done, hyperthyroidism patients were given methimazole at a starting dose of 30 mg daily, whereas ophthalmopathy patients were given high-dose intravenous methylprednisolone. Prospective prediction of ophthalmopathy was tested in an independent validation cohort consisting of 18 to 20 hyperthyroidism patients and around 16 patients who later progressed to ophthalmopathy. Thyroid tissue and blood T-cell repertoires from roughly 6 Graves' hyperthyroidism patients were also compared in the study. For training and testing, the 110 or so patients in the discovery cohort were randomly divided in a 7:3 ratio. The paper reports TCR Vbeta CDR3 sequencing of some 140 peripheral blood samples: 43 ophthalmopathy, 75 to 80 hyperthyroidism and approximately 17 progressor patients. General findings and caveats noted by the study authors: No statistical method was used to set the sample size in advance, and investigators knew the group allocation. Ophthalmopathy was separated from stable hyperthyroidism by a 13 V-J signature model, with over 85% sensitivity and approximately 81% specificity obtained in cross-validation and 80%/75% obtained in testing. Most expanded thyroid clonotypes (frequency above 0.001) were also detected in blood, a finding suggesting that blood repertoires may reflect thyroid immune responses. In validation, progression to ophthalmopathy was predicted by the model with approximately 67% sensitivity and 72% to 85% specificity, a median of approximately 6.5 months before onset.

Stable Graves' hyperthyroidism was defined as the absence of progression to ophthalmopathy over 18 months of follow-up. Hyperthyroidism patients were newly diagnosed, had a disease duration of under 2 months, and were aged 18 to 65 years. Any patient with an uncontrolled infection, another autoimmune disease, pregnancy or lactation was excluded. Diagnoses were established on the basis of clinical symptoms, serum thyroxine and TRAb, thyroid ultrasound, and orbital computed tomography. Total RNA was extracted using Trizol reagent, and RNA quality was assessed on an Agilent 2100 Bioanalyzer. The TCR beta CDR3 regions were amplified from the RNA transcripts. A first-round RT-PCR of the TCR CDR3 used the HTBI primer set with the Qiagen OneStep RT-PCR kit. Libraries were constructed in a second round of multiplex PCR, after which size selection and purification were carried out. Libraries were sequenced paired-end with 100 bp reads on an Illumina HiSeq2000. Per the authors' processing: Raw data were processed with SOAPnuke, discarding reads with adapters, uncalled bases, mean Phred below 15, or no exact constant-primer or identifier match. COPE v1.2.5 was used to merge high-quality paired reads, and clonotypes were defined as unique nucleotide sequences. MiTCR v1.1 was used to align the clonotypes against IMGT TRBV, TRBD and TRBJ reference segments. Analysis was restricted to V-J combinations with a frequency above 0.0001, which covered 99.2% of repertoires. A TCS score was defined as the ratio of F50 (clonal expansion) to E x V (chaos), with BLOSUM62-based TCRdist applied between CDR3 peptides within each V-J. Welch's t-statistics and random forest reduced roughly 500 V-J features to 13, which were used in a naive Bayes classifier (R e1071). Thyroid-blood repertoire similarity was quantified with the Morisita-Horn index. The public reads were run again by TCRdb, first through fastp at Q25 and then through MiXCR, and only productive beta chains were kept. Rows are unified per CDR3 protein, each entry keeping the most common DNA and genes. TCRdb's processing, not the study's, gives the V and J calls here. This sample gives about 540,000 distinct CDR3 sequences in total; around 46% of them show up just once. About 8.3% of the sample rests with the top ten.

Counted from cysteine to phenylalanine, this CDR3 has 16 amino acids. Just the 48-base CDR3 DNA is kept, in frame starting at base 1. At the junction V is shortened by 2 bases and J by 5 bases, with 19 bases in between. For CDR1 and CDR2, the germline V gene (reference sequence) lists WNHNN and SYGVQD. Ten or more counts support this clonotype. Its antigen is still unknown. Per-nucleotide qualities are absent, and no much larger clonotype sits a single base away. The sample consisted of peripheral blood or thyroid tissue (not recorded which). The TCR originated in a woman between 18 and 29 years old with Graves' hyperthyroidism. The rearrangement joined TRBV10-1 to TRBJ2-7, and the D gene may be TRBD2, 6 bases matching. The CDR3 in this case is CASSEQRAGSKNEQYF. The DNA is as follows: TGCGCCAGCAGTGAGCAGCGGGCAGGGAGCAAGAACGAGCAGTACTTC.